Shown below are 9 T cell receptor beta chains from a single sample sequenced in a study of T cell responses to AZD1222 COVID-19 vaccine. This table comes from immunoSEQ multiplex PCR, and its TCRdb copy is limited to in-frame clones, with some not included. The data contain under 110,000 clones, about 90% of them singletons. The specimen was peripheral blood, collected on day 0 of AZD1222 vaccination. Receptors originate from an adult in good health.

This CDR3 is CATSDLDSYEQYF. For the CDR3, the DNA is TGTGCCACCAGTGATCTGGACAGCTACGAGCAGTACTTC. The J gene is TRBJ2-7, the V gene TRBV24-1; D perhaps matches TRBD1 (6 bases). CDR1 is KGHDR and CDR2 is SFDVKD in the germline V gene. The length of the CDR3 is 13 residues. V lost 3 bases to trimming and J lost 3 bases, with 8 bases between them.

The chain joins TRBV11-2 to TRBJ2-7, with 16 bases that match TRBD2. Germline V CDR1 and CDR2: SGHAT, FQNNGV. The V segment lost 7 bases and the J segment 2 bases; nucleotides outside the gene matches: 11. This CDR3 comprises 18 residues. CDR3 residues: CASTSGLAGGRAPYEQYF. CDR3 in DNA: TGTGCCAGCACCTCGGGACTAGCGGGGGGGAGAGCGCCCTACGAGCAGTACTTC.

The CDR3 DNA reads TGCGCCAGCAGCTTCTACGGGACACAGACTAACTATGGCTACACCTTC. Protein product: CASSFYGTQTNYGYTF. This chain connects TRBV5-1 to TRBJ1-2; D may be TRBD1 (6 bases). Trimming removed 2 bases from V and 0 bases from J, with 14 bases in between. Germline CDR1 SGHRS, CDR2 YFSETQ. The CDR3 has 16 residues.

The chain recombines TRBV19 with TRBJ2-2; D might be TRBD2 (6 bases). This CDR3 region has 16 residues. V shed 1 base and J shed 4 bases, with 13 bases lying between them. The germline V gene encodes CDR1 LNHDA and CDR2 SQIVND (reference sequence). The DNA of the CDR3 is TGTGCCAGTAGTATAGGGGGAGGATTTTTCACCGGGGAGCTGTTTTTT. Translation: CASSIGGGFFTGELFF.

The chain has TRBV28 and TRBJ1-2; D unresolved. Germline-derived CDR1 and CDR2 are MDHEN and SYDVKM. The CDR3 length is 14 residues. Between the trimmed V and J ends, which lost 3 bases and 5 bases, there was a span of 13 bases. CDR3 protein: CASSFVRADYGYTF. CDR3 in DNA: TGTGCCAGCAGTTTTGTGAGGGCCGATTATGGCTACACCTTC.

This chain connects TRBV2 to TRBJ2-3, with 8 bases identical to TRBD2. V trimming: 3 bases; J trimming: 0 bases; junction bases outside the gene matches: 14. The CDR3 covers 19 residues. Germline values: CDR1 SNHLY, CDR2 FYNNEI. Here the CDR3 DNA reads TGTGCCAGCAGTGAGAGGGCACTAGCGGAACTCACTAGCACAGATACGCAGTATTTT. This encodes CASSERALAELTSTDTQYF.

V gene TRBV18 combines with J gene TRBJ2-2, with 9 bases aligning to TRBD1. V shed 2 bases and J 5 bases; nucleotides not matched to a gene: 6. The CDR3 loop spans 16 amino acids. Germline V CDR1 and CDR2: KGHSH, LQKENI. The CDR3 region has the DNA TGTGCCAGCTCACCAAGATCGACAGGGGGGACCGGGGAGCTGTTTTTT. Translated: CASSPRSTGGTGELFF.

This sequence joins TRBV19 and TRBJ2-2; D is undetermined. Looked up from germline, CDR1 is LNHDA and CDR2 is SQIVND (reference sequence). V dropped 4 bases and J dropped 4 bases, with 1 base sitting between them. The CDR3 is 11 amino acids. The CDR3 nucleotides are TGTGCCAGTAGTACCACCGGGGAGCTGTTTTTT. It encodes CASSTTGELFF.

This chain connects TRBV5-1 to TRBJ2-7; no reliable D call. Trimming pared 1 base from V and 6 bases from J, leaving 20 bases between. From germline, CDR1 is SGHRS and CDR2 YFSETQ. CDR3 size: 16 residues. The CDR3 nucleotides are TGCGCCAGCAGCTTGCGAGCAGGCCAGAAAGGGCGCGAGCAGTACTTC. Protein: CASSLRAGQKGREQYF.